This is a list of T cell receptor beta chains from one sample in a study of shared clonotypes between healthy human individuals. The repertoire was sequenced with immunoSEQ multiplex PCR; TCRdb's copy has only in-frame clones and lacks some. Here the sample spans approximately 2,000,000 clones, around 95% being singletons. Sample: naive CD8+ T cells from PBMCs. The receptors derive from a man younger than 30 in good health. Some clones in this sample may be carry-over from other donors' samples. CDR3s include the opening cysteine and the closing phenylalanine or tryptophan. The D gene is left open where the match is weak. For some rows the clone size is stated as once, few or many, or as a class when expanded; others skip it.

J,V,size,D,length,DNA,CDR3
TRBJ2-1,TRBV11-2,NA,TRBD2,17,TGTGCCAGCAGCTTAGATATAGGGACTAGGGGTTACAATGAGCAGTTCTTC,CASSLDIGTRGYNEQFF
TRBJ1-2,TRBV27,NA,NA,11,TGTGCCACCATGGAGGGGGGTGGCTACACCTTC,CATMEGGGYTF
TRBJ2-7,TRBV30,NA,TRBD2,15,TGTGCCTGGAGTGTAGAACCTAGCGGTTTTTACGAGCAGTACTTC,CAWSVEPSGFYEQYF
TRBJ2-5,TRBV7-9,NA,TRBD1,13,TGTGCCAGCAGCCAGACAGGGAAAGAGACCCAGTACTTC,CASSQTGKETQYF
TRBJ2-7,TRBV19,NA,TRBD1,14,TGTGCCAGTAGTGATCGACAGGGTAGCCACGAGCAGTACTTC,CASSDRQGSHEQYF
TRBJ1-1,TRBV2,NA,NA,11,TGTGCCATACAGGGAGGCACTGAAGCTTTCTTT,CAIQGGTEAFF
TRBJ2-1,TRBV13,NA,TRBD1,14,TGTGCCAGCAGCTTCCGACAGGGGGAGAATGAGCAGTTCTTC,CASSFRQGENEQFF
TRBJ2-7,TRBV4-3,NA,NA,15,TGCGCCAGCAGCCAAGATAACGCACGATCCTACGAGCAGTACTTC,CASSQDNARSYEQYF
TRBJ2-7,TRBV27,NA,TRBD2,17,TGTGCCAGCAGTTTATTCGGCTCGGGAGCGGGAGGGTACGAGCAGTACTTC,CASSLFGSGAGGYEQYF
TRBJ2-5,TRBV6-5,NA,NA,15,TGTGCCAGCAGTAACCGCCCTGAACAGTGGGAGACCCAGTACTTC,CASSNRPEQWETQYF
TRBJ1-5,TRBV5-6,once,NA,13,TGTGCCAGCAGCTTAAGAGGGGATCAGCCCCAGCATTTT,CASSLRGDQPQHF
TRBJ1-5,TRBV19,NA,NA,14,TGTGCTGGCACCCAGGGGAGGAGCAATCAGCCCCAGCATTTT,CAGTQGRSNQPQHF
TRBJ1-4,TRBV7-9,NA,NA,13,TGTGCCACTAGAACAGGGTACGATGAAAAACTGTTTTTT,CATRTGYDEKLFF
TRBJ2-7,TRBV6-5,NA,TRBD1,14,TGTGCCAGCAGTTACTCGCGGACAGGGTACGAGCAGTACTTC,CASSYSRTGYEQYF
TRBJ2-6,TRBV5-1,NA,NA,16,TGCGCCAGCAGCTCCCTGGAGGGCTCTGGGGCCAACGTCCTGACTTTC,CASSSLEGSGANVLTF
TRBJ2-1,TRBV6-5,NA,TRBD2,15,TGTGCCAGCAGTTCCGGGACTATATCCTACAATGAGCAGTTCTTC,CASSSGTISYNEQFF
TRBJ1-2,TRBV2,NA,TRBD1,14,TGTGCCAGCAGGGCAGGACAGGTGAACTACGGCTACACCTTC,CASRAGQVNYGYTF
TRBJ2-5,TRBV7-2,NA,TRBD2,16,TGTGCCAGCAGCTTAGAAGGGACTAGCGAATTTGGGACCCAGTACTTC,CASSLEGTSEFGTQYF
TRBJ2-1,TRBV21-1,NA,NA,14,TGTCCCGGGGACGAGTACAGCTCCTACAATGAGCAGTTCTTC,CPGDEYSSYNEQFF
TRBJ1-4,TRBV5-8,NA,NA,14,TGTGCCAGCAGCTTGGCCCGAACCAATGAAAAACTGTTTTTT,CASSLARTNEKLFF
TRBJ2-7,TRBV11-2,NA,TRBD1,14,TGTGCCAGCAGCCTCGGGACAGGGGCCCGCGAGCAGTACTTC,CASSLGTGAREQYF
TRBJ2-7,TRBV11-2,NA,NA,14,TGTGCCAGCAGCTCAACCGACAGGTTCGGCGAGCAGTACTTC,CASSSTDRFGEQYF
TRBJ1-3,TRBV5-4,NA,TRBD1,16,TGTGCCAGCAGCTCCAGGGGGTTAGAACGTGGAAACACCATATATTTT,CASSSRGLERGNTIYF
TRBJ1-4,TRBV7-8,NA,NA,16,TGTGCCAGCAGCTTAGCTTGGAGACAGGAGTATGAAAAACTGTTTTTT,CASSLAWRQEYEKLFF
TRBJ2-7,TRBV9,NA,NA,11,TGTGCCAGCAGCGCCCAGGGCGAGCAGTACTTC,CASSAQGEQYF
TRBJ2-3,TRBV25-1,NA,TRBD1,15,TGTGCCAGCAGTGAGTTCGGGACAGGCACAGATACGCAGTATTTT,CASSEFGTGTDTQYF
TRBJ2-7,TRBV5-6,NA,NA,15,TGTGCCAGCAGCTCACCAACTGAAAGTGGCTACGAGCAGTACTTC,CASSSPTESGYEQYF
TRBJ1-3,TRBV19,NA,NA,16,TGTGCCAGTAGTATAGATGACTATATCTCTGGAAACACCATATATTTT,CASSIDDYISGNTIYF
TRBJ1-2,TRBV19,NA,TRBD1,14,TGTGCCAGTAGTCCGGACAGGGCTGGCTATGGCTACACCTTC,CASSPDRAGYGYTF
TRBJ1-1,TRBV7-6,NA,NA,13,TGTGCCAGCAGCTTAGCAGTGGGAGGGGGGCTAGTATTT,CASSLAVGGGLVF
TRBJ1-5,TRBV5-1,NA,NA,15,TGCGCCAGCAGCCCGGGGCAGGTTAGCAATCAGCCCCAGCATTTT,CASSPGQVSNQPQHF
TRBJ2-1,TRBV10-2,NA,TRBD2,16,TGCGCCAGCAGTGGGACTAGCGGGAGCTCCTACAATGAGCAGTTCTTC,CASSGTSGSSYNEQFF
TRBJ1-2,TRBV18,NA,NA,15,TGTGCCAGCTCACCCCTGGGAGATCTACAGGATGGCTACACCTTC,CASSPLGDLQDGYTF
TRBJ2-3,TRBV29-1,NA,NA,16,TGCAGCGTTGATTCGCAGGGGTTTGGGGTAACAGATACGCAGTATTTT,CSVDSQGFGVTDTQYF
TRBJ2-1,TRBV6-6,NA,NA,15,TGTGCCAGCAGTTACTCCCCAGGGTCCTTCAATGAGCAGTTCTTC,CASSYSPGSFNEQFF
TRBJ1-5,TRBV30,NA,NA,13,TGTGCCTGGAGTGCACAGGGTCATCAGCCCCAGCATTTT,CAWSAQGHQPQHF
TRBJ2-7,TRBV7-9,NA,TRBD1,15,TGTGCCAGCAGCTATTTGGACAGGTCCCCGAGGGAGCAGTACTTC,CASSYLDRSPREQYF
TRBJ2-5,TRBV2,NA,NA,13,TGTGCCAGCAGCGGGGCCGCGCAAGAGACCCAGTACTTC,CASSGAAQETQYF
TRBJ2-1,TRBV5-5,NA,TRBD1,17,TGTGCCAGCTTTCGGACTGTTGACAGGGAATCGTCCAATGAGCAGTTCTTC,CASFRTVDRESSNEQFF
TRBJ1-2,TRBV27,NA,NA,14,TGTGCCAGCAGTTTATTCCCGGACACCTATGGCTACACCTTC,CASSLFPDTYGYTF
TRBJ1-4,TRBV2,NA,NA,14,TGTGCCAGCAGTGAAGGGCGGGGTGCTGAAAAACTGTTTTTT,CASSEGRGAEKLFF
TRBJ1-4,TRBV5-6,NA,NA,15,TGTGCCAGCAGCTTGGGTCAGGGACCTAATGAAAAACTGTTTTTT,CASSLGQGPNEKLFF
TRBJ1-4,TRBV7-9,NA,NA,16,TGTGCCAGCACCTTAGGGACGCTCGCAACTAATGAAAAACTGTTTTTT,CASTLGTLATNEKLFF
TRBJ2-5,TRBV27,NA,NA,14,TGTGCCAGCAGTTTTATAGGGGCACGGGAGACCCAGTACTTC,CASSFIGARETQYF
TRBJ2-3,TRBV11-2,NA,TRBD2,16,TGTGCCAGCAGCTCCCGACTAGCGGGAGACACAGATACGCAGTATTTT,CASSSRLAGDTDTQYF
TRBJ1-3,TRBV11-2,NA,NA,15,TGTGCCAGCAGCTTAGGCCCGGCCTCTGGAAACACCATATATTTT,CASSLGPASGNTIYF
TRBJ2-7,TRBV27,NA,NA,19,TGTGCCAGCGCTCCCGGGCAGGGGGCTAGACTAGCGGAACTCTACGAGCAGTACTTC,CASAPGQGARLAELYEQYF
TRBJ2-7,TRBV29-1,NA,NA,10,TGCAGCGCCTTAGGGAACGAGCAGTACTTC,CSALGNEQYF
TRBJ2-3,TRBV19,NA,NA,12,TGTGCCAGTAGTATCCAAGCAGATACGCAGTATTTT,CASSIQADTQYF
TRBJ2-5,TRBV30,once,NA,14,TGTGCCTGGAGCTTTGGGGCAGGCCAAGAGACCCAGTACTTC,CAWSFGAGQETQYF
TRBJ1-3,TRBV6-5,NA,NA,15,TGTGCCAGCAGTTACTCCGGGACTGCTGGAAACACCATATATTTT,CASSYSGTAGNTIYF
TRBJ1-3,TRBV28,NA,NA,14,TGTGCCAGCAGTTTACAACAGGCCGGAAACACCATATATTTT,CASSLQQAGNTIYF